This TCR beta chain was captured by sequencing in a study of cytomegalovirus exposure and HLA in healthy donors. CDR1 and CDR2 from the germline V gene are SEHNR and FQNEAQ (reference sequence). The CDR3 has 14 residues. Germline trimming cut 2 bases from V and 4 bases from J; bases unmatched to any gene: 2. These donors, healthy bone marrow donors, were studied. The primer mix had 60 Vbeta and 13 Jbeta primers. TCRdb keeps only in-frame clones here, not all; method: immunoSEQ multiplex PCR. The table includes 150,000 to 200,000 clones, over 60% detected once. This receptor was identified in a woman aged 45 to 65 in good health and CMV-seropositive. The V call is TRBV7-9, the J call TRBJ1-2, with 9 bases fitting TRBD1. Sequencing was performed on PBMCs. This chain's CDR3 is CASSLPTGGYGYTF. Written as DNA, the CDR3 is TGTGCCAGCAGCTTACCGACAGGGGGCTATGGCTACACCTTC.